This T cell receptor (beta chain) was captured by sequencing in a study of T cells after yellow fever vaccination. For this clonotype: The antigen is undetermined.

The length of the CDR3 is 13 residues. The germline CDR1 and CDR2 sequences are SEHNR and FQNEAQ (reference sequence). V lost 4 bases and J 7 bases, leaving 11 bases between the germline ends. Whole-study findings and limits: In FACS-sorted repertoires, abundant clonotypes from the bulk population could appear as contaminants. Booster sampling recovered most clones from primary vaccination (about 97% CD4, around 88% CD8).

The 5'RACE template-switching step produced TCR cDNA and added a universal primer site and UMIs. MiXCR, run by TCRdb on the 5' RACE reads, gives a single entry per CDR3 protein. Found here are about 130,000 distinct CDR3 sequences, 8.9% of them singletons; the top ten hold under 40%. This chain links TRBV7-9 with TRBJ2-1, with D perhaps given as TRBD1 or TRBD2 (6 bases each). The sequencing used CD8+ T cells sorted from PBMCs, collected on the day of the yellow fever booster vaccination. The origin of this receptor is a man aged 18 to 30 who received the YFV17D yellow fever vaccine. In nucleotides, the CDR3 is TGTGCCAGCAGCTATACAGGGAGGAATGAGCAGTTCTTC. This sequence encodes CASSYTGRNEQFF.